The 10 T cell receptor beta chains below all came from one sample that was sequenced in a study of immune characterization of retroperitoneal liposarcoma. Via MiXCR, TCRdb re-called the PCR reads, giving one row per CDR3 protein. The sample lists around 11,000 distinct CDR3 sequences, 26% seen once, with roughly a fifth in the top ten. The specimen was blood. The receptors stem from a male donor with retroperitoneal liposarcoma.

This clonotype counts as large. The chain is built from TRBV6-1 and TRBJ1-1; 8 bases map to TRBD1. This CDR3 has 14 amino acids. J gave up 5 bases and V 5 bases, and 7 bases lay outside the gene matches. Germline loops: CDR1 MNHNS, CDR2 SASEGT. DNA of the CDR3: TGTGCCAGCAGTTTCGACAGGGGTGAGACTGAAGCTTTCTTT. This encodes CASSFDRGETEAFF.

A few counts support this clonotype. The chain uses TRBV6-4 and TRBJ2-1, with TRBD2 matching over 11 bases. Germline loops: CDR1 MRHNA, CDR2 SNTAGT. V lost 0 bases to trimming and J lost 10 bases; unmatched junction nucleotides: 5. The CDR3 covers 15 residues. CDR3 residues: CASSDSSGGADEQFF. CDR3 nucleotides: TGTGCCAGCAGTGACTCTAGCGGGGGGGCGGACGAGCAGTTCTTC.

A few counts support this clonotype. The rearrangement uses TRBV6-1 and TRBJ1-5; 10 bases agree with TRBD1. The CDR3 is made up of 16 amino acids. With V trimmed by 10 bases and J by 0 bases, 9 bases remained unmatched. Per germline, CDR1 MNHNS and CDR2 SASEGT. CDR3 nucleotide sequence: TGTGCCACCAGGGGGGGGGACAGGGGTAGCAATCAGCCCCAGCATTTT. As protein: CATRGGDRGSNQPQHF.

This clonotype was counted at least ten times. The chain links TRBV6-1 to TRBJ1-1; D remains ambiguous. The CDR3 runs 15 residues. Germline V lookup: CDR1 MNHNS, CDR2 SASEGT. Trimming took off 5 bases at V and 6 bases at J, with 19 bases between the two ends. The DNA for the CDR3 is TGTGCCAGCAGTCCCCCAGGCTTTCGCGGCGCTGAAGCTTTCTTT. As protein: CASSPPGFRGAEAFF.

This clonotype occurred a few times. This rearrangement joins TRBV6-1 to TRBJ1-1; perhaps TRBD1 as D (5 bases). The CDR3 is 10 amino acids. Trimming removed 8 bases at V and 6 bases at J, with 7 bases between. Germline loops: CDR1 MNHNS, CDR2 SASEGT. The CDR3 reads CASGGAEAFF. The DNA of the CDR3 is TGTGCCAGCGGGGGAGCTGAAGCTTTCTTT.

This clonotype came up many times. V is TRBV4-1 and J is TRBJ2-1; 7 nucleotides align to TRBD1. This CDR3 comprises 17 residues. The ends lost 0 bases at V and 5 bases at J; junction bases unmatched: 10. Looked up from germline, CDR1 is MGHRA and CDR2 is YSYEKL. The CDR3, as DNA: TGCGCCAGCAGCCAAGATTTGGGGGACAGTTATGACAATGAGCAGTTCTTC. It encodes CASSQDLGDSYDNEQFF.

At least ten counts were recorded for this clonotype. The chain is built from TRBV4-2 and TRBJ2-5; D gene uncertain. The CDR3 has 15 residues. Germline CDR1 reads LGHNA; CDR2 reads YNFKEQ. Trimming cost V 0 bases and J 3 bases, with 11 bases left between them. The CDR3 coding sequence is TGTGCCAGCAGCCAAGATTCCTCGGTTAAAGAGACCCAGTACTTC. Translated, it gives CASSQDSSVKETQYF.

CDR3 in DNA: TGTGCCAGCAGTGAAGCGCCGGGACAGGGGGCAGATACGCAGTATTTT. This translates into CASSEAPGQGADTQYF. The chain combines TRBV6-1 with TRBJ2-3; 11 bases map to TRBD1. The CDR3 is 16 residues long. V lost 0 bases, J lost 4 bases, and 3 bases stayed unmatched. The germline gives CDR1 MNHNS, CDR2 SASEGT.

This clonotype was picked up a small number of times. This chain connects TRBV6-1 to TRBJ2-1, with TRBD1 identical over 8 bases. The end of the DNA fits TRBJ2-7 better, so the J call may be wrong. This CDR3 comprises 13 residues. Germline V gene data show CDR1 as MNHNS and CDR2 as SASEGT. CDR3 DNA: TGTGCCAGCAGTGAACAGGGGGCGTCCGAGCAGTACTTC. Protein sequence: CASSEQGASEQYF.

This clonotype has a count of ten or more. The CDR3 DNA sequence: TGTGCCAGCAGCGGACTAGCGGGGAGCACAGATACGCAGTATTTT. Protein: CASSGLAGSTDTQYF. The chain carries TRBV6-1 and TRBJ2-3, with TRBD2 identical over 12 bases. CDR3 length: 15 amino acids. Germline values: CDR1 MNHNS, CDR2 SASEGT. Germline trimming cut 6 bases from V and 0 bases from J; bases unmatched to any gene: 1.